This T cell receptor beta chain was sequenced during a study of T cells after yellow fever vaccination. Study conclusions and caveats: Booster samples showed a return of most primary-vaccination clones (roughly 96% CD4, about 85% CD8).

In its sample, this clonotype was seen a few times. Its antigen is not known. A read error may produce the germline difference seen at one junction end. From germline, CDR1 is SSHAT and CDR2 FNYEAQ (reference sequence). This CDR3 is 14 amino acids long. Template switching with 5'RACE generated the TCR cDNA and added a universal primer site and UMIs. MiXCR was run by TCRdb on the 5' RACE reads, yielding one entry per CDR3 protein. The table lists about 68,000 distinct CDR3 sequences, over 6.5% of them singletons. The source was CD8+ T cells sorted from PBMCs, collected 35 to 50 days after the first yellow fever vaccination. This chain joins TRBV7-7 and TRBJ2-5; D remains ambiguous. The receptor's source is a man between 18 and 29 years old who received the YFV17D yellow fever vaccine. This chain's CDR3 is CASSPTRLRETQYF. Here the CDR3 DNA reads TGTGCTAGCAGCCCCACCCGACTCCGAGAGACCCAGTACTTC. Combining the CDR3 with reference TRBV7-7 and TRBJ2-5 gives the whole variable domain GAGVSQSPRYKVTKRGQDVTLRCDPISSHATLYWYQQALGQGPEFLTYFNYEAQPDKSGLPSDRFSAERPEGSISTLTIQRTEQRDSAMYRCASSPTRLRETQYFGPGTRLLVL.